The source of this T cell receptor beta chain is a study of graft-versus-host responses after intestinal transplantation. Study-level information: Every one of the recipients received anti-thymocyte globulin induction and afterwards took tacrolimus and steroids for 3 to 4 years. Points from the study as a whole: Present in recipient marrow, GvH clones included some that appeared first in ileum or blood. The study found high graft-versus-host to host-versus-graft clonal ratios in allografts of patients with graft-donor T cell macrochimerism. Among circulating GvH clones, peak levels were associated with early post-transplant declines in HvG clones.

Germline-derived CDR1 and CDR2 are LNHDA and SQIVND (reference sequence). The CDR3 loop spans 14 amino acids. V shed 5 bases, J shed 3 bases, and the junction held 5 bases outside the gene matches. Assay used: immunoSEQ multiplex PCR; TCRdb lists only in-frame clones, some missing. The sample includes about 70,000 clones, around 95% of them seen just once. About this clone: As yet, its antigen is unknown.

This chain connects TRBV19 to TRBJ2-7; 9 nucleotides align to TRBD2. The clonotype was recovered from a human donor who received an intestinal transplant. Sequencing was performed on unstimulated CD8+ T cells sorted from spleen or lymph node cells, taken before intestinal transplant. The CDR3 DNA reads as TGTGCCAGTAGTGCCGCGGGGGGGGACTACGAGCAGTACTTC. Its translation: CASSAAGGDYEQYF.